This T cell receptor (beta chain) came from a study of blood T cell repertoires in COVID-19. CDR3 length: 16 residues. Germline CDR1 reads MNHEY; CDR2 reads SVGAGI. V dropped 0 bases and J dropped 6 bases, with 14 bases sitting between them. As processed by the authors: It was from reference gene primer amplification that nucleated cell counts were estimated. TCRdb's table, derived via immunoSEQ multiplex PCR, lists solely in-frame clones and lacks some. D and trimming were read from the DNA, whereas the V and J calls and clone size are those reported in that table. The table records roughly 45,000 clones, more than 65% of them present only once.

The chain carries TRBV6-5 and TRBJ1-4; D is unresolved. The source is a woman aged 60-75 years with acute or convalescent COVID-19. The sample taken for sequencing was peripheral blood. CDR3 residues: CASSYSSPPLDEKLFF. The CDR3 nucleotides read TGTGCCAGCAGTTACTCGAGCCCCCCGTTGGATGAAAAACTGTTTTTT.